The 4 T cell receptor beta chains given below trace back to one sample, sequenced in a study of T cell repertoires in MIS-A myocarditis. Assay used: immunoSEQ multiplex PCR; TCRdb lists only in-frame clones, some missing. The profile shows about 11,000 clones, about 80% of them singletons. The sample consisted of right ventricle heart tissue obtained at autopsy. These receptors were obtained from a man aged 18-30 years with fulminant myocarditis from multisystem inflammatory syndrome in adults (MIS-A) after COVID-19.

Only one count was recorded for this clone. The chain recombines TRBV29-1 with TRBJ1-2; 7 nucleotides align to TRBD1. CDR1 and CDR2 (germline): SQVTM, ANQGSEA. The CDR3 loop spans 15 amino acids. V shed 1 base, J shed 4 bases, and the junction held 9 bases outside the gene matches. The DNA of the CDR3 is TGCAGCGTTGAAGCCCCTCTGGGACAGATCTATGGCTACACCTTC. This codes for CSVEAPLGQIYGYTF. Supplemented by reference TRBV29-1 and TRBJ1-2, the full variable domain reads SAVISQKPSRDICQRGTSLTIQCQVDSQVTMMFWYRQQPGQSLTLIATANQGSEATYESGFVIDKFPISRPNLTFSTLTVSNMSPEDSSIYLCSVEAPLGQIYGYTFGSGTRLTVV.

This sequence joins TRBV7-9 and TRBJ2-7; 12 bases align to TRBD1. V gave up 6 bases and J gave up 5 bases; unmatched junction bases: 2. The CDR3 loop spans 13 amino acids. CDR1 and CDR2 (germline): SEHNR, FQNEAQ (reference sequence). For the CDR3, the DNA is TGTGCCAGCAGGAGGGACAGGGGGCACGAGCAGTACTTC. It yields the protein CASRRDRGHEQYF. The entire variable domain, with the rest obtained from reference TRBV7-9 and TRBJ2-7, is as follows: DTGVSQNPRHKITKRGQNVTFRCDPISEHNRLYWYRQTLGQGPEFLTYFQNEAQLEKSRLLSDRFSAERPKGSFSTLEIQRTEQGDSAMYLCASRRDRGHEQYFGPGTRLTVT.

The chain employs TRBV6-6 and TRBJ2-1; 8 bases are shared with TRBD1. Germline loops: CDR1 MNHNY, CDR2 SVGAGI (reference sequence). CDR3 length: 15 residues. V shed 0 bases and J 5 bases; nucleotides not matched to a gene: 3. CDR3 in DNA: TGTGCCAGCAGTTACTCGACAGGGGCTAACAATGAGCAGTTCTTC. Translation: CASSYSTGANNEQFF.

This chain uses TRBV10-1 with TRBJ1-1, with D tentatively TRBD1 (5 bases). The CDR3 runs to 16 residues. The V gene lost 2 bases and the J gene lost 1 base, with 14 bases spanning the gap. Germline V gene sequence: CDR1 WNHNN, CDR2 SYGVQD (reference sequence). CDR3 amino acids: CASSEQGAPWNTEAFF. The CDR3 coding sequence is TGCGCCAGCAGTGAGCAGGGAGCCCCTTGGAACACTGAAGCTTTCTTT.